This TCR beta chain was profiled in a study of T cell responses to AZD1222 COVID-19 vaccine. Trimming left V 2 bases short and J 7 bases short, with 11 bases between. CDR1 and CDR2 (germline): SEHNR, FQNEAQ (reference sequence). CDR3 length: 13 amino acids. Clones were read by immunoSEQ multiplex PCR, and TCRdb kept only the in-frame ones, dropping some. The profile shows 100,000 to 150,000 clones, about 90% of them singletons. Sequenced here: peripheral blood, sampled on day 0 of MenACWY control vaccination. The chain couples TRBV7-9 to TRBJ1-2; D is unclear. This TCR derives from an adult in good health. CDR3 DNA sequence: TGTGCCAGCAGCTTACCGTCGACGGCTGGCTACACCTTC. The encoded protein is CASSLPSTAGYTF.